A single sample is the source of the 18 T cell receptor beta chains below, sequenced in a study of T cells after yellow fever vaccination (dated by TCRdb to about 2019). Library prep was done by 5' RACE. Sequencing took place on an Illumina NovaSeq 6000. Clones were called with MiXCR by TCRdb after fastp trimmed the public reads at Q25, and only in-frame beta chains were retained. Each entry merges the rows of one CDR3 protein and shows their most common DNA and genes. The sample table contains some 340,000 distinct CDR3 sequences; only one count was recorded for approximately 12% of them. Clones ranked in the top ten supply 3.3% of the sample. The treatment or condition label, as the study defines it: live attenuated yellow fever vaccine strain. The specimen comprised CD4+ T cells sorted from PBMCs, sampled 45 days after the yellow fever booster vaccination. The receptor set was obtained from a man between 18 and 29 years old who received the YFV17D yellow fever vaccine.

CDR3 nucleotide sequence: TGTGCCAGCAGCTTAGTGGCTAGCGGGGGTTTGGGCACAGATACGCAGTATTTT. Its translation is CASSLVASGGLGTDTQYF. The gene calls are TRBV7-2 and TRBJ2-3; 10 bases map to TRBD2. Germline CDR1 and CDR2: SGHTA and FQGNSA. Losses at the gene ends were 1 base for V and 1 base for J; bases not matched to a gene: 8. The CDR3 length is 18 residues.

The chain recombines TRBV6-5 with TRBJ2-5, with 7 bases lining up with TRBD1. Germline values: CDR1 MNHEY, CDR2 SVGAGI. This CDR3 has 17 amino acids. The V and J ends lost 7 bases and 4 bases, in that order; junction bases with no gene match: 18. CDR3 bases: TGTGCCAGCACAGGTGGGGACCGACAGGGCGTGGCAGAGACCCAGTACTTC. Encoded protein: CASTGGDRQGVAETQYF.

J is TRBJ2-5 and V is TRBV5-1; 9 bases map to TRBD1. V shed 2 bases and J 6 bases; nucleotides not matched to a gene: 8. Germline V gene lookup returns CDR1 SGHRS and CDR2 YFSETQ. The CDR3 runs 15 residues. In DNA, the CDR3 is TGCGCCAGCAGCTTATGGACAGGGGAGCAACAGACCCAGTACTTC. Translation: CASSLWTGEQQTQYF.

This clonotype was seen more than once but under ten times. This chain joins TRBV7-8 and TRBJ1-1, with 8 bases lining up with TRBD1. V was clipped by 5 bases and J by 0 bases; unmatched bases: 11. The CDR3 has 17 amino acids. Germline V gene data show CDR1 as SGHVS and CDR2 as FQNEAQ. DNA for the CDR3: TGTGCCAGCAGCCCCCTCAGGGGGCACAGAATGAACACTGAAGCTTTCTTT. Residues: CASSPLRGHRMNTEAFF.

This chain uses TRBV6-5 with TRBJ1-1; D perhaps matches TRBD1 (5 bases). Per the germline V gene, CDR1 is MNHEY and CDR2 is SVGAGI. The CDR3 length is 14 residues. Trimming took 4 bases from V and 4 from J, leaving 13 bases between them. The CDR3 region has the DNA TGTGCCAGCAGTTTAGGAGGGGAGGTCACTGAAGCTTTCTTT. Amino acid sequence: CASSLGGEVTEAFF.

This clonotype was recorded at least ten times. The chain links TRBV18 to TRBJ1-1; no clear D gene. Per the germline V gene, CDR1 is KGHSH and CDR2 is LQKENI. With 5 bases removed from V and 7 bases from J, the gap between germline ends came to 14 bases. The CDR3 consists of 13 residues. This CDR3 is CASSGLGKIEAFF. In DNA form, the CDR3 reads TGTGCCAGCTCAGGCTTGGGTAAGATTGAAGCTTTCTTT.

J is TRBJ2-1 and V is TRBV5-1, with 13 bases aligning to TRBD2. Germline-derived CDR1 and CDR2 are SGHRS and YFSETQ. The CDR3 spans 16 residues. J was trimmed by 3 bases and V by 3 bases; bases with no gene match: 3. The DNA for the CDR3 is TGCGCCAGCAGCTCCGGGACTAGCGGGATCTACAATGAGCAGTTCTTC. This encodes CASSSGTSGIYNEQFF.

The rearrangement uses TRBV7-6 and TRBJ2-7; D gene ambiguous. Germline values: CDR1 SGHVS, CDR2 FNYEAQ. Trimming left V 1 base short and J 0 bases short, with 13 bases between. The CDR3 contains 16 residues. CDR3 protein: CASSLGMGKPSYEQYF. CDR3 nucleotides: TGTGCCAGCAGCTTAGGGATGGGCAAACCCTCCTACGAGCAGTACTTC.

This chain joins TRBV5-5 and TRBJ2-7, with D perhaps TRBD1 (6 bases). The germline V gene has CDR1 SGHKS and CDR2 YYEKEE (reference sequence). Trimming removed 1 base at V and 3 bases at J, with 17 bases between. The CDR3 sequence is 16 residues long. In DNA, the CDR3 is TGTGCCAGCAGCTTGCTAGGTCCAGGGGCCAGCTACGAGCAGTACGTC. This gives the protein CASSLLGPGASYEQYV.

This clonotype was recorded many times. The genes are TRBV7-2 and TRBJ2-3; D unresolved. The germline V and J ends were trimmed by 2 bases and 2 bases, with 17 bases remaining between them. Germline V gene sequence: CDR1 SGHTA, CDR2 FQGNSA. CDR3 length: 17 amino acids. In nucleotides, the CDR3 is TGTGCCAGCAGCTTAATGGCGCTAGTCGGAAACACAGATACGCAGTATTTT. Amino acid sequence: CASSLMALVGNTDTQYF. Complete variable domain (other parts from reference TRBV7-2 and TRBJ2-3): GAGVSQSPSNKVTEKGKDVELRCDPISGHTALYWYRQSLGQGLEFLIYFQGNSAPDKSGLPSDRFSAERTGGSVSTLTIQRTQQEDSAVYLCASSLMALVGNTDTQYFGPGTRLTVL.

This chain uses TRBV5-1 with TRBJ2-1, with TRBD2 identical over 10 bases. The germline gives CDR1 SGHRS, CDR2 YFSETQ. The V gene end was trimmed by 2 bases and the J gene end by 7 bases; junction bases not matched to a gene: 6. The length of the CDR3 is 15 residues. In nucleotides, the CDR3 is TGCGCCAGCAGCTTCCCTAGCGGGGGTTTGAATGAGCAGTTCTTC. Translated, it gives CASSFPSGGLNEQFF.

This clonotype was recorded at least ten times. The chain uses TRBV12-3 or TRBV12-4 and TRBJ2-5; no reliable D call. The CDR3 covers 13 residues. The V and J ends lost 5 bases and 5 bases respectively, with 12 bases between them. The CDR3, as DNA: TGTGCCAGCAGTGCCCAACCCTCGGAGACCCAGTACTTC. Translated: CASSAQPSETQYF.

This clonotype was observed a handful of times. The V gene is TRBV12-5, the J gene TRBJ2-4, with D perhaps being TRBD1 or TRBD2 (6 bases each). Looked up from germline, CDR1 is LGHNT and CDR2 is FRNRAP. The ends were cut back, 5 bases at V and 1 base at J, with 18 bases in the middle. This CDR3 region has 17 residues. CDR3 sequence: CASGPYGGRGAKNIQYF. CDR3 DNA sequence: TGTGCTAGTGGTCCGTACGGGGGCCGGGGGGCCAAAAACATTCAGTACTTC.

The chain carries TRBV6-5 and TRBJ1-1; 10 nucleotides agree with TRBD1. The CDR3 spans 14 residues. Germline assignment: CDR1 MNHEY and CDR2 SVGAGI. The V segment lost 6 bases and the J segment 1 base; nucleotides outside the gene matches: 2. CDR3 protein: CASRRQGANTEAFF. The CDR3 DNA follows: TGTGCCAGCAGGAGACAGGGGGCGAACACTGAAGCTTTCTTT.

In this sample, this clonotype turned up many times. The V gene is TRBV7-2, the J gene TRBJ2-7; no definite D call. The V gene lost 6 bases and the J gene lost 3 bases, with 15 bases spanning the gap. Germline V CDR1 and CDR2: SGHTA, FQGNSA. The CDR3 runs 14 residues. CDR3 amino acids: CASSSPSEYYEQYF. The CDR3 nucleotides read TGTGCCAGCAGTTCTCCCTCGGAGTACTACGAGCAGTACTTC.

The chain couples TRBV6-5 to TRBJ2-4; D may correspond to TRBD1 or TRBD2 (7 bases each). The germline V gene has CDR1 MNHEY and CDR2 SVGAGI. The CDR3 contains 14 residues. Trimming took off 5 bases at V and 5 bases at J, with 13 bases between the two ends. Here the CDR3 reads CASSQTGRENIQYF. The DNA for the CDR3 is TGTGCCAGCAGTCAGACAGGGAGGGAAAACATTCAGTACTTC.

In its sample, this clonotype was seen a few times. This rearrangement joins TRBV3-1 to TRBJ2-3; D is possibly TRBD1 or TRBD2 (6 bases each). V shed 5 bases and J shed 4 bases, with 16 bases lying between them. The CDR3 consists of 15 residues. Looked up from germline, CDR1 is LGHDT and CDR2 is YNNKEL (reference sequence). CDR3 in DNA: TGTGCCAGCAGCGCCCGGAAGGGGGGAGCAGATACGCAGTATTTT. Translated: CASSARKGGADTQYF.

This clonotype was detected only a few times. V usage is TRBV6-5 and J usage is TRBJ2-4; D could derive from TRBD1 or TRBD2 (5 bases each). Germline assignment: CDR1 MNHEY and CDR2 SVGAGI. V gave up 5 bases and J gave up 4 bases, with 9 bases separating them. The CDR3 runs 13 residues. CDR3 amino acids: CASSRDGKNIQYF. CDR3 DNA: TGTGCCAGCAGTAGGGACGGAAAAAACATTCAGTACTTC.